Listed below are T cell receptor beta chains from one sample, sequenced in a study of graft-versus-host responses after intestinal transplantation. Method: immunoSEQ multiplex PCR; TCRdb's copy keeps in-frame clones and lacks some. Of 60,000 to 75,000 clones in the sample, more than 80% are singletons; the top ten hold 2.5%. No antigen is known for these receptors. This specimen consisted of unstimulated CD8+ T cells sorted from spleen or lymph node cells, obtained before intestinal transplant. Source of these receptors: a human donor who received an intestinal transplant. The CDR3 runs from the conserved cysteine through the conserved F or W.

>TRBV7-8|TRBJ2-7
CASSPRRFGSITYEQYF
>TRBV5-6|TRBJ2-1
CASSSIGYNEQFF
>TRBV5-4|TRBJ2-5
CASGRETQYF
>TRBV6-4|TRBJ2-3
CASSDSETDTQYF
>TRBV10-2|TRBJ1-5
CASSEMRVGGNQPQHF
>TRBV9|TRBJ1-3
CASSVEVGGPSGNTIYF
>TRBV5-6|TRBJ2-2
CASRPGANTGELFF
>TRBV28|TRBJ2-7
CASSPRTGTYEQYF
>TRBV15|TRBJ2-1
CATSRGEGTSSYNEQFF
>TRBV5-1|TRBJ2-5
CASSLAGRIQETQYF
>TRBV9|TRBJ1-5
CASSAGANQPQHF
>TRBV15|TRBJ2-1
CATSRVALSSYNEQFF
>TRBV4-2|TRBJ2-3
CASSPEGYRDTQYF
>TRBV27|TRBJ1-6
CASAIGGGNSPLHF
>TRBV7-8|TRBJ2-3
CASSPATGGSTDTQYF
>TRBV25-1|TRBJ1-2
CASRTGTGSYGYTF
>TRBV11-2|TRBJ2-7
CASSPGPSGSYEQYF